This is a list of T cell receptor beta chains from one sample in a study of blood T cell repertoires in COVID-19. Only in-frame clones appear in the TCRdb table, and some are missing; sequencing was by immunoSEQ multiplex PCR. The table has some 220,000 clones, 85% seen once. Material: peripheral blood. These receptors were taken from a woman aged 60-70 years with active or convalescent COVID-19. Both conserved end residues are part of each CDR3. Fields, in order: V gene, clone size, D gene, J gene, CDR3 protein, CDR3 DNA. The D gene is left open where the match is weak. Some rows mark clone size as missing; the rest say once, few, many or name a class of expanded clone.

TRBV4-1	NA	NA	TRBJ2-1	CASSQDQAAYNEQFF	TGCGCCAGCAGCCAAGATCAGGCAGCCTACAATGAGCAGTTCTTC
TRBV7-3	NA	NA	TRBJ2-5	CASSWGGTAYETQYF	TGTGCCAGCAGCTGGGGCGGGACAGCATATGAGACCCAGTACTTC
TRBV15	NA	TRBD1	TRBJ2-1	CATSYDRGQVNEQFF	TGTGCCACCAGCTACGACAGGGGGCAAGTTAATGAGCAGTTCTTC
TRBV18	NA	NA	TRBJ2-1	CASSPSTGHEQFF	TGTGCCAGCTCACCATCTACTGGTCACGAGCAGTTCTTC
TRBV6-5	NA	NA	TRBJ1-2	CASKLYGQPNYGYTF	TGTGCCAGCAAGTTATATGGACAGCCTAACTATGGCTACACCTTC
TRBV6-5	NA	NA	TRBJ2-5	CASSYVAGPRETQYF	TGTGCCAGCAGTTACGTCGCCGGCCCGAGGGAGACCCAGTACTTC
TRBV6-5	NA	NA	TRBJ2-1	CASSLFLANEQFF	TGTGCCAGCTCCCTATTTCTTGCAAATGAGCAGTTCTTC
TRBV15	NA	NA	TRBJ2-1	CATSRGRGFDEQFF	TGTGCCACCAGCAGAGGACGGGGTTTCGATGAGCAGTTCTTC
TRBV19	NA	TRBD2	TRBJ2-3	CASSRGPRGGVYGTDTQYF	TGTGCCAGTAGTAGGGGCCCTCGGGGGGGGGTATATGGGACAGATACGCAGTATTTT
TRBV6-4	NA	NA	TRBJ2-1	CASSPMGRGLGEQFF	TGTGCCAGCAGCCCAATGGGCAGGGGCCTAGGGGAGCAGTTCTTC
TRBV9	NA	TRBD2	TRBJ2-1	CASSSQGGRADEQFF	TGTGCCAGCAGCTCCCAGGGCGGGAGGGCGGATGAGCAGTTCTTC
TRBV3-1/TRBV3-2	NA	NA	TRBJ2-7	CASSQDWEREQYF	TGTGCCAGCAGCCAAGATTGGGAGCGCGAGCAGTACTTC
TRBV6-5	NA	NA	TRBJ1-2	CASSTGQLYGYTF	TGTGCCAGCAGCACCGGACAGCTCTATGGCTACACCTTC
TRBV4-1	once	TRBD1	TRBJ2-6	CASSQPGTGVAGANVLTF	TGCGCCAGCAGCCAGCCCGGGACAGGGGTCGCTGGGGCCAACGTCCTGACTTTC
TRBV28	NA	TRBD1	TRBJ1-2	CASSPGTGVYGYTF	TGTGCCAGCAGTCCCGGGACAGGGGTCTATGGCTACACCTTC
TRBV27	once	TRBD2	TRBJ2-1	CASSLTSGSYNEQFF	TGTGCCAGCAGTTTAACTAGCGGTTCCTACAATGAGCAGTTCTTC
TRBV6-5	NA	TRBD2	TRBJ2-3	CASSTLGLITDTQYF	TGTGCCAGCAGTACACTGGGACTAATCACAGATACGCAGTATTTT
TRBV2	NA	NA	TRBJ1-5	CASSNGGGQPQHF	TGTGCCAGCAGCAATGGTGGGGGGCAGCCCCAGCATTTT
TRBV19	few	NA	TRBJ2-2	CASLRDSGTAAGELFF	TGTGCCAGTTTACGGGACTCGGGGACGGCCGCCGGGGAGCTGTTTTTT
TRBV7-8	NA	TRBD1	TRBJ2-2	CASSIRPRGDRGYPGELFF	TGTGCCAGCAGCATTAGGCCTAGGGGGGACAGGGGGTATCCCGGGGAGCTGTTTTTT
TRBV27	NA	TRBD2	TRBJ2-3	CASRKPGLAGDTQYF	TGTGCCAGCAGGAAGCCGGGACTAGCTGGAGATACGCAGTATTTT
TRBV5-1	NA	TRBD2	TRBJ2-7	CASSRGAGGAYEQYF	TGCGCCAGCAGCCGGGGGGCGGGAGGGGCCTACGAGCAGTACTTC
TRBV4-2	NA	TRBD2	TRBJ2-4	CASSQVQTSGRGGDIQYF	TGTGCCAGCAGCCAGGTTCAGACTAGCGGGAGGGGGGGTGACATTCAGTACTTC
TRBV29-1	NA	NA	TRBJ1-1	CSVEEGGQGVGAFF	TGCAGCGTTGAAGAGGGAGGGCAGGGTGTAGGGGCTTTCTTT
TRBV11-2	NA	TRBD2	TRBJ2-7	CASSLGLAGGNEQYF	TGTGCCAGCAGCTTAGGACTAGCGGGAGGGAACGAGCAGTACTTC
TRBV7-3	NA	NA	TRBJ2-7	CASSSQPARSNEQYF	TGTGCCAGCAGCTCCCAACCCGCTCGATCTAACGAGCAGTACTTC
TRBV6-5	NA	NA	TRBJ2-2	CASSPYRETGELFF	TGTGCCAGCAGTCCATACAGAGAAACCGGGGAGCTGTTTTTT
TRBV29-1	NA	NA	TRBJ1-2	CSVEGGGYTF	TGCAGCGTTGAAGGGGGCGGCTACACCTTC
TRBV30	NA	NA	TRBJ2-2	CAWREGRTGELFF	TGTGCCTGGAGGGAGGGGCGCACCGGGGAGCTGTTTTTT
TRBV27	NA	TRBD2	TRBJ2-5	CASSSHRRASGREETQYF	TGTGCCAGCAGTTCTCACCGCCGGGCTAGCGGGAGGGAAGAGACCCAGTACTTC
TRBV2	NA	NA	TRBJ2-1	CASRLEGVNFFRQFF	TGTGCCAGCAGGCTCGAAGGGGTAAATTTTTTTAGGCAGTTCTTC
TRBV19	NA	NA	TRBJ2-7	CASSIPGRVYEQYF	TGTGCCAGTAGTATTCCGGGCAGGGTCTACGAGCAGTACTTC
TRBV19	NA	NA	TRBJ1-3	CASSKLPGQISGNTIYF	TGTGCCAGTAGCAAACTTCCGGGACAAATCTCTGGAAACACCATATATTTT